The entry below gives a single TCR beta chain sequence along with its context. Its specificity is not known. CDR1 is SEHNR, CDR2 FQNEAQ, per germline (reference sequence). The CDR3 spans 15 residues. V gave up 0 bases and J gave up 4 bases, with 12 bases separating them. The entry originates in a study of T cell responses to AZD1222 COVID-19 vaccine. Study in general: Second doses at about 4 or about 12 weeks were pooled.

Method: immunoSEQ multiplex PCR; TCRdb's copy keeps in-frame clones and lacks some. The sample holds 95,000 to 130,000 clones, roughly 88% seen once. Study results and caveats: No repertoire was sampled before or during the peak T cell response, only after it. Spike-specific TCR breadth and depth grew following two AZD1222 doses.

The sequence derives from an adult in good health. Sequences were derived from peripheral blood, sampled on day 0 of AZD1222 vaccination. This sequence joins TRBV7-9 and TRBJ1-2; tentatively, D is TRBD1 (5 bases). The chain's CDR3 is CASSLAGAVLYGYTF. The CDR3 DNA reads TGTGCCAGCAGCTTAGCCGGGGCAGTACTCTATGGCTACACCTTC.